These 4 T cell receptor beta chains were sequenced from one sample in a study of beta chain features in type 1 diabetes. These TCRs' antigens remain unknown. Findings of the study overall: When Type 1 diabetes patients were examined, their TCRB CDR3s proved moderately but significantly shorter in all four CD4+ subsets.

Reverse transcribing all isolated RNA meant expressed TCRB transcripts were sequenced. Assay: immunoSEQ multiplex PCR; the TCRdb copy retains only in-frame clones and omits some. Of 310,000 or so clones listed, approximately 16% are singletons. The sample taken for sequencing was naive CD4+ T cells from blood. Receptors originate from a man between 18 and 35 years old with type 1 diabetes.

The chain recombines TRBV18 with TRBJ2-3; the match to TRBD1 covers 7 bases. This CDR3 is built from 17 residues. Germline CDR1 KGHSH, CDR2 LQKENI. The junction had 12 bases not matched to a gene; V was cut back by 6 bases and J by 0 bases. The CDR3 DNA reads TGTGCCAGCTCGACCCTCTCCGGGACAGCGAGCACAGATACGCAGTATTTT. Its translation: CASSTLSGTASTDTQYF.

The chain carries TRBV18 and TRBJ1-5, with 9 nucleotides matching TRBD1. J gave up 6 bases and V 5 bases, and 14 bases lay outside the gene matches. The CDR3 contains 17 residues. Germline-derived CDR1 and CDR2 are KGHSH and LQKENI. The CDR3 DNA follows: TGTGCCAGCTCATCCGGGACAGGGACGGCCGGGGGTCAGCCCCAGCATTTT. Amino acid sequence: CASSSGTGTAGGQPQHF.

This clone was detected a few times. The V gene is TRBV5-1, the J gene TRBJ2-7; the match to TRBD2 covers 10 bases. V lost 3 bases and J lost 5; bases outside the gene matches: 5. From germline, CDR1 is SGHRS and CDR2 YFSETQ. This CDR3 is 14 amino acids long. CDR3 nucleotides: TGCGCCAGCAGCTCTACTAGCGGGGCCCACGAGCAGTACTTC. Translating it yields CASSSTSGAHEQYF.

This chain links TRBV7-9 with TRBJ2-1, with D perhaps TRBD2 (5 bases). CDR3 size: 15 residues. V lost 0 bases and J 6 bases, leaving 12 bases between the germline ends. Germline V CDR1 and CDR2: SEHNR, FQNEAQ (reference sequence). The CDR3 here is CASSLARGRPNEQFF. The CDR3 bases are TGTGCCAGCAGCTTAGCTCGCGGGCGGCCCAATGAGCAGTTCTTC.